The present T cell receptor (beta chain) was sequenced within a study of cytomegalovirus exposure and HLA in healthy donors (dated by TCRdb to the late 2010s). With respect to the entire study: An earlier analysis of approximately 590 of the donors reported more than 250 Gb of sequence data and around 110 million unique TCR beta sequences from 150 million to 200 million T cells. Roughly 300 gigabases of sequencing data and around 87 million unique TCR sequences were included in an early release covering around 650 HLA-typed donors. Of the 398 genotyped donors, approximately 82% fell in the genetic ancestry cluster associated with self-reported Caucasian donors. The study aimed to test whether cataloging public T cell receptors could reveal signatures of past pathogen exposure. The study used immunosequencing to profile the T cell repertoires of several hundred subjects and linked those repertoires to cytomegalovirus serostatus. Besides the first cohort of roughly 640 subjects, a separate validation cohort made up of 120 different subjects was used. To predict cytomegalovirus infection status, the study brought together high-throughput TCR immunosequencing, statistical association of individual TCRs with disease status, and machine learning. A later analysis re-analyzed previously published TCR beta repertoires from roughly 690 donors and added high-resolution HLA genotyping to study TCR occurrence patterns. In the later analysis, no new phenotypic data were used to find candidate immune exposures; instead, reliance was placed on TCR beta sequences and their occurrence across donors. To decide whether each TCR beta V gene segment behaved as functional or pseudogenic, an earlier analysis of some 600 of the donors relied on high-throughput TCR beta sequencing. Alongside the repertoire data, information on donor age, sex, ethnicity and CMV serostatus was compiled. A later genetic analysis took genome-wide SNP genotypes for about 55% of the 666 donors and used that subset as a discovery cohort. Every repertoire in the discovery cohort had been generated on one and the same sequencing platform. Class I and class II HLA loci were covered by the typing at four-digit resolution. The number of typed donors differed by locus: 629-630 for A, B, C, DRB1 and DQB1; 522 for DQA1; fewer than 610 for DPA1; and approximately 450 for DPB1. Because of strong linkage in the cohort, roughly five DR-DQ haplotypes were treated as single units for association and clustering. On average, around 230,000 unique TCR beta nucleotide sequences were sequenced per donor among 398 genotyped donors of the cohort, with 15% to 20% of those sequences being non-productive.

A remark on this clone: This receptor's antigen is unknown. One base away there is no much larger clone; base qualities are not given.

The CDR3 has 18 amino acids, counting the end cysteine and phenylalanine. Of the read, only the CDR3 DNA is kept; its 54 bases are in frame from base 1. The germline V gene provides CDR1 SGHRS and CDR2 YFSETQ. After removal of 4 bases from V and 0 bases from J, the junction retains 15 bases not matched to a gene. The cohort was made up of roughly 670 healthy bone marrow donors. All cohort members were sampled while nominally healthy, although unrecorded immune exposures were likely present. The donor tested CMV seronegative and was one of the 352 seronegative cohort members. Every donor gave a peripheral blood sample, and the peripheral blood mononuclear cells from that sample were used for TCR beta sequencing. Genomic DNA was extracted from the blood cell samples with the Qiagen DNeasy Blood Extraction Kit. Libraries were made using the immunoSEQ multiplex PCR assay. For the multiplex PCR, a mixture combining 60 forward primers for TCR Vbeta segments and 13 reverse primers for TCR Jbeta segments was used. The CDR3 region of rearranged TCR beta genes was amplified from genomic DNA by a multiplex PCR assay. On the Illumina HiSeq System, the amplified TCR beta libraries were sequenced as 87-base-pair reads. Concerning the study's data processing: Across the 500 to 750 repertoires, a later analysis counted some 80 million unique TCR beta chains, around 11 million of which were shared by at least two donors. To remove PCR and sequencing errors, raw reads were error-corrected and collapsed into unique sequences using a nearest-neighbor algorithm that merged closely related sequences. To assign V, D and J gene segments, CDR3 sequences were aligned to IMGT reference sequences. For a sequence to be retained, a match of at least six nucleotides to both a V gene segment and a J gene segment was required. A rearrangement was called productive if the CDR3 had no stop codons and remained in frame with V and J, and every other rearrangement was called non-productive. CDR3 was defined by IMGT convention, running from the second conserved V-encoded cysteine to the conserved J-encoded phenylalanine. Sequences without an unambiguous match to a single V gene segment were excluded from the earlier analysis of several hundred of the donors. An earlier analysis of just under 600 of the donors called V segments functional above 56.7% productive rearrangements and segregating when the between-donor standard deviation exceeded 5%. A statistical classification framework was developed to diagnose cytomegalovirus status using the catalog of TCR beta chain sequences. In a later analysis, V and J genes were assigned by comparing TCR nucleotide sequences against IMGT/GENE-DB human TR gene sequences. The TCRdist pipeline was used in a later analysis to assign CDR3 sequences and most-parsimonious VDJ recombination scenarios. In a later analysis, each TCR beta chain was defined by its CDR3 amino acid sequence together with its V-gene family, and reads without a unique V-gene family were excluded. A later analysis removed over 500 highly shared, low-generation-probability nucleotide sequences to deal with suspected cross-contamination and a sequencing artifact. In a later analysis, a clonal expansion index was calculated for each public chain from normalized within-repertoire ranks of inferred template counts. In a later analysis, generation probabilities were computed using a VDJ recombination model fitted to out-of-frame rearrangements, and the results were checked against IGoR. In a later analysis, hypergeometric tests were used to score TCR-TCR, TCR-HLA and TCR-CMV co-occurrence, with a repertoire-size bias correction applied to TCR pairs. In a later analysis, false discovery rates were estimated by permuting HLA or CMV assignments 20 times. In a later analysis, co-occurring TCRs were grouped using DBSCAN, with TCRdist sequence similarity added in when clustering inside HLA-allele-positive subsets. Repertoires with fewer than 30,000 or more than 120,000 public chains, plus five repertoires with anomalous nucleotide sharing, were excluded from co-occurrence clustering. The table was pulled from immuneACCESS by TCRdb, which kept in-frame rearrangements only. Such tables lose some clones; where checked, under half of the loss comes from unresolved V genes, and the rest has no known cause. That table furnishes V, J and clone size, whereas the DNA furnished D and trimming. A total of about 120,000 clones appear in this sample, 65% to 80% of them only once. 2% to 3% of the sample comes from the top ten.

Study-wide conclusions, independent of this receptor: When HLA alleles, especially DR and DQ, strongly co-occurred, TCR associations were difficult to assign to individual alleles. In a later analysis, HLA-associated TCR beta chains showed more clonal expansion and lower generation probabilities than non-associated chains that were equally common. Most TCR sequences were observed very rarely across donors, whereas some public TCRs were present in many individuals. The study gave a list of over 150 TCR beta chains associated with cytomegalovirus. A further reported finding was that TCR beta sequences accurately predicted the HLA-A and HLA-B alleles for most subjects in the first cohort. Because HLA typing was unavailable for some donors at each locus, only the typed subset was used in association tests. A later analysis found that TCR association rates varied across HLA loci, with DRB1 alleles showing the most associated TCRs and HLA-C alleles the fewest. Immune exposure information for the cohort was limited to CMV serostatus. The classifier was reported to diagnose cytomegalovirus status with high specificity and sensitivity in both the original cohort and the validation cohort. A group of highly shared sequence variants was considered likely to be a technical artifact of the sequencing pipeline. In a later analysis, around 17,000 TCR beta sequences were associated with specific HLA alleles at a false discovery rate of 0.05. A later genetic analysis associated a missense DCLRE1C variant with V-gene and J-gene trimming of TCR beta chains, and an independent cohort replicated the association. Most CMV-associated TCR beta chains appeared to be HLA-restricted in a later analysis, and the HLA associations seemed to be driven largely by CMV exposure. According to a later genetic analysis, donors in an Asian-associated ancestry cluster had fewer N-insertions in productive TCRs than the approximately 690-donor mean. Broadly in line with IMGT annotations, most TCR beta V segments showed up in productive rearrangements about 87% or about 30% of the time in an earlier analysis of 587 of the donors. About 15 rarely observed V segments, including chromosome 9 orphons, were excluded from the earlier analysis of just under 600 of the donors because counts were too low. Some IMGT-functional V segments, including TRBV6-2 and TRBV6-3, could not be distinguished by the 87-base-pair reads and were therefore excluded. In vitro tests confirmed that a few of the cytomegalovirus-associated TCR beta chains recognize cytomegalovirus antigens. According to a later analysis, parvovirus B19, influenza, CMV and Epstein-Barr virus appeared linked to several top co-occurrence clusters. Sequencing depth was assumed to be roughly uniform across donors in the presence/absence analyses, though that assumption may not hold. The authors suggested that the approach could potentially be generalized to other disease states and immunological phenotypes. Linkage disequilibrium might explain the correlated functional status among segregating V segments, but an unknown experimental factor could not be excluded. In this cohort, only TCR beta chains were sequenced, and detectable features were limited by the absence of alpha or paired-chain data.

This chain is built from TRBV5-1 and TRBJ2-7, with TRBD1 identical over 8 junction bases. The TCR was taken from a female donor in good health and CMV-seronegative. The material sequenced was PBMCs. The nucleotide sequence is given as TGCGCCAGCAGCCTATCTGGACAGGGTAAGCCCTTCTCCTACGAGCAGTACTTC. Its translation reads: CASSLSGQGKPFSYEQYF.